By share of the sample, the clone carrying this T cell receptor beta chain is medium-sized. Its antigen is as yet unknown. The data stem from a study of somatic mutations in cytotoxic T cells in rheumatoid arthritis. General study findings and limits: Exceedance of 20% of CD8+ cells by the largest CD8+ clone occurred in about an eighth of the 65 patients.

The V gene's germline CDR1 is SEHNR and CDR2 FQNEAQ (reference sequence). The CDR3 is 14 residues long. Trimming at V came to 11 bases and at J to 0 bases, leaving 6 bases not matched to a gene. Positive selection with magnetic beads achieved the isolation of CD4+ and CD8+ cells, followed by a flow cytometry check of purity. The protocol was immunoSEQ multiplex PCR, while the TCRdb copy is restricted to in-frame clones and leaves out a portion. Among 15,000 or so clones listed, more than 75% were seen once. This rearrangement joins TRBV7-9 to TRBJ1-4, with TRBD1 identical over 7 bases. This sequence was found in an adult with rheumatoid arthritis. Sequenced: CD8+ T cells sorted from blood. CDR3 in amino acids: CAGGTEATNEKLFF. DNA of the CDR3: TGTGCCGGAGGGACAGAAGCAACTAATGAAAAACTGTTTTTT.